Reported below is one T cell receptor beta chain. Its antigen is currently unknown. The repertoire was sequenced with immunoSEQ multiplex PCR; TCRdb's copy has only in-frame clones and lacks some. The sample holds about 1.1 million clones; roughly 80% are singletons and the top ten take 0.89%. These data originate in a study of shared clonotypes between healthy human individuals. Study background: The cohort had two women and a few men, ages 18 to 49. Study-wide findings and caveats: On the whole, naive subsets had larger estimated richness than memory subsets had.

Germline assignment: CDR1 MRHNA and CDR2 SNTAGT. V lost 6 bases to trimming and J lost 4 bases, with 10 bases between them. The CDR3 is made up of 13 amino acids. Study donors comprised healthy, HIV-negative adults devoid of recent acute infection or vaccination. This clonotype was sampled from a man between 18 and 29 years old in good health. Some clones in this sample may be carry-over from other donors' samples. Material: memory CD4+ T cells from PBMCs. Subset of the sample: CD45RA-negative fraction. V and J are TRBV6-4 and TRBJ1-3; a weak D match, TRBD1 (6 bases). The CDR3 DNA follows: TGTGCCAGCAGCTCCGGACAGGGAAACACCATATATTTT. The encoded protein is CASSSGQGNTIYF.